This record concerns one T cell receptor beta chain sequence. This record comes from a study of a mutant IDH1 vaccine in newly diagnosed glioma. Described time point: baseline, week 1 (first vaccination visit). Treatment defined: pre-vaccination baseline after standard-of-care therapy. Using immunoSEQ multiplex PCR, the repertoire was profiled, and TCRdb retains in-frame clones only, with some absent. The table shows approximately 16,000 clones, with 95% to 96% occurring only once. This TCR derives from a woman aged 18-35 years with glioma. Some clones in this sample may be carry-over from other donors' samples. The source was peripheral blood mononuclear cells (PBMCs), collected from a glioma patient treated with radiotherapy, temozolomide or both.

CDR3 region: CASSPMRDSGANVLTF. The CDR3, as DNA: TGCGCCAGCAGCCCCATGAGGGACTCTGGGGCCAACGTCCTGACTTTC. This chain links TRBV5-1 with TRBJ2-6; tentatively, D is TRBD2 (5 bases). In germline, CDR1 is SGHRS, CDR2 YFSETQ. The CDR3 loop spans 16 amino acids. V lost 4 bases and J 0 bases, leaving 11 bases between the germline ends.